The rows below give T cell receptor beta chains drawn from one sample of a study of beta chain features in type 1 diabetes. The data were produced by immunoSEQ multiplex PCR, yet TCRdb's version contains in-frame clones alone and is incomplete. The sample has almost 350,000 clones, roughly 9% seen once. The sample consisted of central memory CD4+ T cells from blood. Source of these receptors: a man under 40 with type 1 diabetes. CDR3s include the opening cysteine and the closing phenylalanine or tryptophan. Fields, in order: J gene, CDR3 length, V gene, CDR3 protein.

TRBJ2-7 14 TRBV7-8 CASSSGPSSYEQYF
TRBJ2-3 14 TRBV5-1 CASSFGDRTDTQYF
TRBJ1-2 14 TRBV7-9 CASSSRGQFYGYTF
TRBJ2-7 15 TRBV6-6 CASSYSGGVTNEQYF
TRBJ2-1 11 TRBV20-1 CSASREAEQFF
TRBJ2-3 15 TRBV29-1 CSVRASRGGTDTQYF
TRBJ2-3 13 TRBV7-9 CASSPPATDTQYF
TRBJ1-2 14 TRBV7-2 CASSPQGTIYGYTF
TRBJ1-1 14 TRBV5-1 CASSSQGINTEAFF
TRBJ2-7 15 TRBV18 CASSYTQGQGYEQYF
TRBJ2-6 15 TRBV29-1 CSVGRLSSGANVLTF